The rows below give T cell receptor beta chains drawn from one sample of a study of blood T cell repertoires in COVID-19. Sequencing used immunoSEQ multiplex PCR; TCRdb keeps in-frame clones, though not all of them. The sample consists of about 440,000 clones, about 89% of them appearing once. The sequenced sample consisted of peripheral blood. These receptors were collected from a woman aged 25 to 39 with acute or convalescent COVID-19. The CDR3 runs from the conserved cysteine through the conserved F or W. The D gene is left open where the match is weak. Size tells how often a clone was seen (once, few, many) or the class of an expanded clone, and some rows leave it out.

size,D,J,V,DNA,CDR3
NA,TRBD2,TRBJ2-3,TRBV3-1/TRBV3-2,TGTGCCAGCAGCCAAGGACGGGGGGGAGATACGCAGTATTTT,CASSQGRGGDTQYF
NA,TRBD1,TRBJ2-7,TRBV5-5,TGTGCCAGCAGCTCAACAGGGGGCCTCTCCTACGAGCAGTACTTC,CASSSTGGLSYEQYF
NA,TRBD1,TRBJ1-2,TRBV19,TGTGCCAGTAGTACAAGTGGACAGGCGAGCTATGGCTACACCTTC,CASSTSGQASYGYTF
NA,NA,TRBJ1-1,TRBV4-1,TGCGCCAGCAGCCCCAGTGGAGGCACTGAAGCTTTCTTT,CASSPSGGTEAFF
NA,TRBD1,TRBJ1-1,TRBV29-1,TGCAGCGTTGACAAGACAGGGTGGGGCACTGAAGCTTTCTTT,CSVDKTGWGTEAFF
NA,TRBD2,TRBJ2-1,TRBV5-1,TGCGCCAGCAGCCCACTAGCGGGGGGCTACAATGAGCAGTTCTTC,CASSPLAGGYNEQFF
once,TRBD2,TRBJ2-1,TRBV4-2,TGTGCCAGCAGCCCGCAGGCGGGGGGGGGATCCAGGGAGCAGTTCTTC,CASSPQAGGGSREQFF
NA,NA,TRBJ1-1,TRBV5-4,TGTGCCAGCAGCGCGGGGATCGCGGGGGAAACTGAAGCTTTCTTT,CASSAGIAGETEAFF
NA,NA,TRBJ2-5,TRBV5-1,TGCGCCAGCGGCCCCGGGACACCTTACGAGGCCCAGTACTTC,CASGPGTPYEAQYF
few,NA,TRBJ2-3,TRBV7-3,TGTGCCAGCAGCTTCTCCAGCGTACCCGGCCGAGATACGCAGTATTTT,CASSFSSVPGRDTQYF
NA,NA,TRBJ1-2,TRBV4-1,TGCGCCAGCAGCCAGGAGGGGGGGCAGGGCTATGGCTACACCTTC,CASSQEGGQGYGYTF
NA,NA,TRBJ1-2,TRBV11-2,TGTGCCAGCAGCTTAGATGGGGGAGGCTATGGCTACACCTTC,CASSLDGGGYGYTF
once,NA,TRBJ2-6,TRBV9,TGTGCCAGCAGCGCGCACCAAGACAGTTTCTCCGGGGCCAACGTCCTGACTTTC,CASSAHQDSFSGANVLTF
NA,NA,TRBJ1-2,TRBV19,TGTGCCAGTACAAAGGCGTCGGACAGCCCGATCTATGGCTACACCTTC,CASTKASDSPIYGYTF